The entry below describes one T cell receptor beta chain. The data are from a study of blood T cell repertoires in COVID-19. TCRdb's copy holds only in-frame clones and misses some; the assay was immunoSEQ multiplex PCR. The sample holds approximately 50,000 clones, approximately 89% seen once. Germline assignment: CDR1 LNHNV and CDR2 YYDKDF (reference sequence). The CDR3 has 13 amino acids. Trimming cost V 2 bases and J 4 bases, with 7 bases left between them. The source material was peripheral blood. The source is a man aged 60 to 75 with acute or convalescent COVID-19. This chain uses TRBV15 with TRBJ2-3; D might be TRBD2 (5 bases). The CDR3 coding sequence is TGTGCCACCAGCAGATCACTAGCAGATACGCAGTATTTT. Protein sequence: CATSRSLADTQYF.